This is a list of T cell receptor beta chains from one sample in a study of CD8+ T cells in alopecia areata. The repertoire was sequenced with immunoSEQ multiplex PCR; TCRdb's copy has only in-frame clones and lacks some. The repertoire has 200,000 or so clones, roughly 64% of them found once; the top ten carry 5.5%. The input for sequencing was CD4+ T cells sorted from blood, taken at week 24, from a patient treated with tofacitinib. Receptors were obtained from a human donor with alopecia areata. CDR3s include the opening cysteine and the closing phenylalanine or tryptophan. D genes are given only for firm matches. Expanded clones get a size class; other rows say once, few or many, or leave the size out.

V gene	J gene	CDR3 length	D gene	clone size	CDR3 DNA	CDR3 protein
TRBV7-2	TRBJ1-1	13	-	-	TGTGCCAGCAGCTTATCCCTGAACACTGAAGCTTTCTTT	CASSLSLNTEAFF
TRBV28	TRBJ2-3	17	TRBD2	few	TGTGCCAGCAAAGAGATACGGACTAGCGGGAGCCCAGATACGCAGTATTTT	CASKEIRTSGSPDTQYF
TRBV6-1	TRBJ1-1	16	-	once	TGTGCCAGCAGTGAAGCGGGTTGGACAGTATACACTGAAGCTTTCTTT	CASSEAGWTVYTEAFF
TRBV7-2	TRBJ1-1	14	-	-	TGTGCCAGCAGCGGACAGTTCTCGAACACTGAAGCTTTCTTT	CASSGQFSNTEAFF
TRBV9	TRBJ2-5	14	TRBD1	-	TGTGCCAGCAGCGGAGGGACAGGGCAGGAGACCCAGTACTTC	CASSGGTGQETQYF
TRBV7-9	TRBJ1-1	14	-	-	TGTGCCAGCAGCTTAGAGGGGGGAGGCACTGAAGCTTTCTTT	CASSLEGGGTEAFF
TRBV7-3	TRBJ1-1	13	-	once	TGTGCCAGCAGCTTAACGTTTGGGGCTGAAGCTTTCTTT	CASSLTFGAEAFF
TRBV5-1	TRBJ2-3	16	TRBD2	-	TGCGCCAGCAGCCCGGGACTAGCGGGATTCGCAGATACGCAGTATTTT	CASSPGLAGFADTQYF
TRBV5-6	TRBJ1-5	14	-	-	TGTGCCAGCAGCTTACCGGGGCCTAATCAGCCCCAGCATTTT	CASSLPGPNQPQHF
TRBV7-3	TRBJ2-7	14	-	-	TGTGCCAGCAGCTCCTCGGCTGGAACTTACGAGCAGTACTTC	CASSSSAGTYEQYF
TRBV29-1	TRBJ1-2	11	-	many	TGCAGCGTTGAGGGGGTTACGGGCTACACCTTC	CSVEGVTGYTF
TRBV28	TRBJ2-7	15	-	once	TGTGCCAGCAGTTTACGGCAGGTGAAGTCCTACGAGCAGTACTTC	CASSLRQVKSYEQYF
TRBV7-8	TRBJ2-3	15	TRBD2	-	TGTGCCAGCAGCTCCCGACTAGCGGGAACAGATACGCAGTATTTT	CASSSRLAGTDTQYF
TRBV29-1	TRBJ1-1	12	-	-	TGCAGCGTTGGGCGGGACGGCACTGAAGCTTTCTTT	CSVGRDGTEAFF
TRBV30	TRBJ1-1	13	-	-	TGTGCCTGGGCAACAACCGGGGCGCCTGAAGCTTTCTTT	CAWATTGAPEAFF
TRBV9	TRBJ2-1	14	TRBD2	-	TGTGCCAGCAGCGTGACTAGCGATTACAATGAGCAGTTCTTC	CASSVTSDYNEQFF
TRBV6-5	TRBJ2-3	11	-	-	TGTGCCAGCGCTTTACGCGATACGCAGTATTTT	CASALRDTQYF
TRBV7-9	TRBJ2-2	16	TRBD2	-	TGTGCCAGCAGCTTGCAAGCGGGGGCGAACACCGGGGAGCTGTTTTTT	CASSLQAGANTGELFF
TRBV4-3	TRBJ2-5	17	-	-	TGCGCCAGCAGCCAAGATCATAACAGCCGGGGAGGAGAGACCCAGTACTTC	CASSQDHNSRGGETQYF
TRBV11-2	TRBJ2-7	16	-	few	TGTGCCAGCAGCTTAAAAGGAGGGGCAGACTCCTACGAGCAGTACTTC	CASSLKGGADSYEQYF
TRBV29-1	TRBJ1-2	16	-	once	TGCAGCGTTGATGTGCCTACCGGGACAAATAACTATGGCTACACCTTC	CSVDVPTGTNNYGYTF
TRBV6-4	TRBJ1-2	13	TRBD1	-	TGTGCCAGCAGCCCGGACAGGGGCTATGGCTACACCTTC	CASSPDRGYGYTF
TRBV4-1	TRBJ1-2	14	-	-	TGCGCCAGCAGCCAAGAAGAACAGGGAGATGGCTACACCTTC	CASSQEEQGDGYTF
TRBV7-9	TRBJ1-3	13	-	few	TGTGCCAGCAGCCATAAGGCTGAAAACACCATATATTTT	CASSHKAENTIYF
TRBV5-1	TRBJ2-7	13	-	-	TGCGCCAGCAGCTCCACTAGCTTCTACGAGCAGTACTTC	CASSSTSFYEQYF